The rows below give T cell receptor beta chains drawn from one sample of a study of T cell responses to AZD1222 COVID-19 vaccine. Profiled with immunoSEQ multiplex PCR; TCRdb holds only in-frame clones, not every one. The sample lists 150,000 to 200,000 clones, approximately 92% occurring once. This specimen was peripheral blood, taken on day 0 of AZD1222 vaccination. The receptors come from an adult in good health. CDR3s leave out the opening cysteine and the closing phenylalanine or tryptophan. Each record gives: V gene, D gene, clone size, J gene, CDR3 protein. The D gene is left open where the match is weak. A row's size may be missing; if present it is once, few, many or a size class.

TRBV27,NA,NA,TRBJ1-1,ASGVGTEAF
TRBV5-5,NA,NA,TRBJ1-2,ASSSMQAADGYT
TRBV5-6,TRBD1,NA,TRBJ1-2,ASSYDRVYGYT
TRBV18,NA,NA,TRBJ2-2,ASSPEGIPGELF
TRBV21-1,NA,NA,TRBJ2-7,ASSKVYKRRQTYEQY
TRBV6-2/TRBV6-3,NA,NA,TRBJ1-4,ASSYWGKLF
TRBV3-1/TRBV3-2,NA,NA,TRBJ2-2,ASSQSTGTGELF
TRBV28,NA,once,TRBJ1-1,ASSFTGLTKNTEAF
TRBV28,TRBD1,NA,TRBJ1-5,ASTPLRGRGRNQPQH
TRBV10-1,NA,NA,TRBJ2-2,ASSRDGDTGELF
TRBV2,NA,NA,TRBJ2-7,ASTELSSRGEQY
TRBV15,NA,NA,TRBJ2-7,ATSRGRRDEQY
TRBV3-1/TRBV3-2,NA,NA,TRBJ2-5,ASSPAVGGMETQY
TRBV5-4,NA,NA,TRBJ2-2,ASRATSGARTGELF
TRBV19,NA,NA,TRBJ1-2,ASGTGANYGYT
TRBV19,NA,NA,TRBJ2-7,ASDGGSSYEQY
TRBV30,NA,once,TRBJ1-2,AWSPGGGYT
TRBV10-2,TRBD1,NA,TRBJ2-5,ATHSLVGVRGETQY
TRBV5-1,TRBD2,NA,TRBJ2-2,ASSLGLAGNTGELF
TRBV6-5,TRBD1,NA,TRBJ1-1,ASTGQGGNTEAF
TRBV7-2,NA,NA,TRBJ1-1,ASSLAPFGTEAF
TRBV7-3,NA,NA,TRBJ1-1,ASSQPAHGANTEAF
TRBV2,TRBD2,NA,TRBJ2-3,ASSGLAPDTQY
TRBV11-2,TRBD1,NA,TRBJ1-1,ASSLRVAGGTEAF
TRBV11-3,NA,NA,TRBJ2-1,ASSFSDNEQF
TRBV6-6,NA,NA,TRBJ2-7,ASRRSQGDNEQY
TRBV25-1,NA,NA,TRBJ2-4,AIPHPLAKNIQY